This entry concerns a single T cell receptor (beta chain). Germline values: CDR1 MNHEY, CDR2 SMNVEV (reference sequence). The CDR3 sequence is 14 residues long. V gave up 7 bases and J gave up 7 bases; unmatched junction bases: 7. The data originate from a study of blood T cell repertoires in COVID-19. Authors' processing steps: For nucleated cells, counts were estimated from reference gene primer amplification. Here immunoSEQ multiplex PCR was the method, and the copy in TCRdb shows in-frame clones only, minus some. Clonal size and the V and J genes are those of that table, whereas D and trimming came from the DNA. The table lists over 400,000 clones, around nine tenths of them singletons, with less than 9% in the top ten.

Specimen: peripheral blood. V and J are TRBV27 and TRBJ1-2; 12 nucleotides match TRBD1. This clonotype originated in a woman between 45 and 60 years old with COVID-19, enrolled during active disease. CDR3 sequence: CASTSGTGGVGYTF. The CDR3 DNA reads TGTGCCAGCACCTCCGGGACAGGGGGCGTTGGCTACACCTTC.